The 19 T cell receptor beta chains given below trace back to one sample, sequenced in a study of blood T cell repertoires in COVID-19. Libraries were prepared by immunoSEQ multiplex PCR; TCRdb keeps only in-frame clonotypes and omits some of them. The sample carries roughly 330,000 clones, around 87% recorded once. Specimen: PBMCs or T cells enriched from blood (not recorded which). All receptors derive from a woman in her twenties or thirties who had recovered from COVID-19.

J is TRBJ1-2 and V is TRBV10-3, with 9 bases lining up with TRBD1. Unmatched junction bases numbered 6, after V lost 6 bases and J lost 1 base. The CDR3 spans 15 residues. Germline CDR1 and CDR2: ENHRY and SYGVKD. Written as DNA, the CDR3 is TGTGCCATCAGGGGGGGACAGGGATTTAACTATGGCTACACCTTC. This translates into CAIRGGQGFNYGYTF.

The V gene is TRBV7-7, the J gene TRBJ2-5, with TRBD1 matching 9 bases. The CDR3 is 15 amino acids. V lost 5 bases to trimming and J lost 5 bases; unmatched junction nucleotides: 9. The germline V gene has CDR1 SSHAT and CDR2 FNYEAQ (reference sequence). CDR3 DNA: TGTGCCAGCAGCCAAACTGGACAGGGGAGGGAGACCCAGTACTTC. Protein product: CASSQTGQGRETQYF.

The chain employs TRBV28 and TRBJ2-7, with 7 bases lining up with TRBD1. CDR1 is MDHEN and CDR2 is SYDVKM in the germline V gene. Trimming at V came to 6 bases and at J to 3 bases, leaving 8 bases not matched to a gene. The CDR3 sequence is 14 residues long. This chain's CDR3 is CASRVPGTVYEQYF. CDR3 nucleotides: TGTGCCAGCAGGGTCCCGGGGACAGTCTACGAGCAGTACTTC.

The chain carries TRBV30 and TRBJ1-2; 7 bases line up with TRBD1. Germline V gives CDR1 GTSNPN, CDR2 SVGIG (reference sequence). The CDR3 consists of 15 residues. Germline trimming cut 0 bases from V and 0 bases from J; bases unmatched to any gene: 4. The CDR3 sequence: CAWSVRQGANYGYTF. CDR3 DNA sequence: TGTGCCTGGAGTGTACGTCAGGGGGCTAACTATGGCTACACCTTC.

The chain links TRBV9 to TRBJ1-4, with D hard to call. This CDR3 has 14 amino acids. Per the germline V gene, CDR1 is SGDLS and CDR2 is YYNGEE. Between the trimmed V and J ends, which lost 2 bases and 4 bases, there was a span of 9 bases. In DNA form, the CDR3 reads TGTGCCAGCAGCGTGAAGGAGATTAATGAAAAACTGTTTTTT. Residues: CASSVKEINEKLFF.

The genes are TRBV14 and TRBJ1-2; 7 bases line up with TRBD1. The trim removed 0 bases at V and 3 bases at J, leaving 4 bases unmatched. The CDR3 is 15 amino acids. Germline lookup yields CDR1 SGHDN and CDR2 FVKESK. The CDR3 reads CASSQDTGDYYGYTF. CDR3 nucleotides: TGTGCCAGCAGCCAAGACACAGGGGATTACTATGGCTACACCTTC.

Concerning this clone: This sample includes further DNA sequences coding for the same CDR3. The chain employs TRBV27 and TRBJ1-1; no reliable D call. The germline gives CDR1 MNHEY, CDR2 SMNVEV (reference sequence). The CDR3 spans 13 residues. V lost 0 bases, J lost 1 base, and 3 bases lay in between. The CDR3 loop reads CASSLSRNTEAFF. CDR3 coding DNA: TGTGCCAGCAGTTTATCTAGGAACACTGAAGCTTTCTTT.

V and J are TRBV5-1 and TRBJ1-2; 11 bases fit TRBD1. The germline gives CDR1 SGHRS, CDR2 YFSETQ. Trimming took 4 bases from V and 2 from J; bases not matched to a gene: 4. The CDR3 loop spans 15 amino acids. CDR3: CASSPRDRGNYGYTF. CDR3 in DNA: TGCGCCAGCAGCCCGCGGGACAGGGGGAACTATGGCTACACCTTC.

CDR3 sequence: CASSQDPDQPQHF. DNA for the CDR3: TGTGCCAGCAGCCAAGATCCCGATCAGCCCCAGCATTTT. This chain connects TRBV3-1 (or the pseudogene TRBV3-2) to TRBJ1-5; D is unresolved. Deletions cut 0 bases from V and 5 bases from J, with 5 bases between. This CDR3 region has 13 residues. From germline, CDR1 is LGHDT and CDR2 YNNKEL (reference sequence).

The chain is built from TRBV28 and TRBJ1-1, with a weak D call TRBD1 (5 bases). Germline V gene data show CDR1 as MDHEN and CDR2 as SYDVKM. The CDR3 is 12 amino acids. V was pared by 3 bases and J by 10 bases, with 12 bases between. The CDR3, as DNA: TGTGCCAGCAGTTTGGCCCAGGGCAGAGCTTTCTTT. Its translation is CASSLAQGRAFF.

This clone appeared a few times. J is TRBJ1-1 and V is TRBV5-1, with D tentatively TRBD1 (6 bases). V was cut by 3 bases and J by 0 bases, with 12 bases left in between. CDR3 size: 15 residues. Germline V gene lookup returns CDR1 SGHRS and CDR2 YFSETQ. The CDR3 sequence is CASSWTADMNTEAFF. In DNA form, the CDR3 reads TGCGCCAGCAGCTGGACAGCTGACATGAACACTGAAGCTTTCTTT.

V is TRBV27 and J is TRBJ1-5; no clear D. CDR3 size: 13 residues. Germline V gene sequence: CDR1 MNHEY, CDR2 SMNVEV (reference sequence). V was trimmed by 6 bases and J by 2 bases, leaving 8 bases between them. CDR3 bases: TGTGCCAGCAGCATCACGGGCAATCAGCCCCAGCATTTT. This codes for CASSITGNQPQHF.

The chain joins TRBV6-6 to TRBJ2-2; possibly TRBD1 for D (6 bases). The CDR3 runs to 14 residues. CDR1 is MNHNY and CDR2 is SVGAGI in the germline V gene (reference sequence). The germline V and J ends were trimmed by 7 bases and 3 bases, with 12 bases remaining between them. For the CDR3, the DNA is TGTGCCAGCACGAGGACAGAGGACACCGGGGAGCTGTTTTTT. Translation gives CASTRTEDTGELFF.

CDR3: CASSILGDNQETQYF. CDR3 bases: TGTGCCAGTAGTATCCTGGGAGACAACCAAGAGACCCAGTACTTC. This chain uses TRBV19 with TRBJ2-5; TRBD2 is a possible D gene (5 bases). The CDR3 is 15 amino acids. Trimming pared 3 bases from V and 0 bases from J, leaving 11 bases between. Germline CDR1 LNHDA, CDR2 SQIVND (reference sequence).

The rearrangement links TRBV9 to TRBJ1-6, with D possibly TRBD1 on 5 matching bases. Germline lookup yields CDR1 SGDLS and CDR2 YYNGEE. The CDR3 contains 16 residues. V lost 5 bases to trimming and J lost 7 bases, with 19 bases between them. In nucleotides, the CDR3 is TGTGCCAGCAGTCCAGGGATGACAGAGTTAAATTCACCCCTCCACTTT. Residues: CASSPGMTELNSPLHF. Full variable domain (missing parts from reference TRBV9 and TRBJ1-6): DSGVTQTPKHLITATGQRVTLRCSPRSGDLSVYWYQQSLDQGLQFLIQYYNGEERAKGNILERFSAQQFPDLHSELNLSSLELGDSALYFCASSPGMTELNSPLHFGNGTRLTVT.

The chain links TRBV6-5 to TRBJ1-1, with D unresolved. The V gene's germline CDR1 is MNHEY and CDR2 SVGAGI. The germline V and J ends were trimmed by 4 bases and 8 bases, with 20 bases remaining between them. This CDR3 has 15 residues. The CDR3 spells CASSFHSPLLNEAFF. The CDR3 DNA is TGTGCCAGCAGTTTCCACTCTCCGCTGCTCAACGAAGCTTTCTTT.

The DNA for the CDR3 is TGTGCCAGCAGCTTAGTTTATGGCCCCACTGAAGCTTTCTTT. Translation gives CASSLVYGPTEAFF. The chain uses TRBV7-2 and TRBJ1-1; D unclear. The germline gives CDR1 SGHTA, CDR2 FQGNSA. The CDR3 is 14 amino acids. Trimming took 1 base from V and 4 from J, leaving 10 bases between them.

The chain has TRBV24-1 and TRBJ1-4; TRBD1 matches 10 bases. Germline assignment: CDR1 KGHDR and CDR2 SFDVKD. The CDR3 runs to 15 residues. Unmatched junction bases numbered 5, after V lost 3 bases and J lost 8 bases. Here the CDR3 DNA reads TGTGCCACCAGTGATGGGGACAGGGGAAGGGAAAAACTGTTTTTT. Encoded protein: CATSDGDRGREKLFF.

This chain links TRBV3-1 (or the pseudogene TRBV3-2) with TRBJ2-3; weak D call: TRBD1 (5 bases). From germline, CDR1 is LGHDT and CDR2 YNNKEL (reference sequence). Between the trimmed V and J ends, which lost 6 bases and 2 bases, there was a span of 15 bases. This CDR3 is 15 amino acids long. The CDR3 nucleotides are TGTGCCAGCAGTCGGACAAGTTTCCCCACAGATACGCAGTATTTT. Translation: CASSRTSFPTDTQYF.